This TCR beta chain appears in the sequencing data of a study of blood T cell repertoires in COVID-19. Study overall: From T cells, B-cell-depleted T cells, or PBMCs came the material, which was cDNA or gDNA.

Repertoires were generated with immunoSEQ multiplex PCR, while TCRdb's copy carries only in-frame clones and drops some. Of 270,000 or so clones listed, roughly 85% are singletons. Germline V gives CDR1 SEHNR, CDR2 FQNEAQ (reference sequence). V lost 6 bases to trimming and J lost 5 bases; unmatched junction nucleotides: 7. The CDR3 consists of 14 residues. Sequenced: peripheral blood. V and J are TRBV7-9 and TRBJ2-7, with 10 bases that match TRBD1. The receptor was derived from a woman in her forties or fifties who had recovered from COVID-19. CDR3 sequence (DNA): TGTGCCAGCAGTTTTGGGGACAGGGGCAACGAGCAGTACTTC. Translated: CASSFGDRGNEQYF.